One sample yielded the 14 T cell receptor beta chains listed below, sequenced in a study of blood T cells in healthy people across ages. Combining a sample-barcoded 5' primer with a J-beta primer mix, a second PCR ran for about 6 to 11 cycles. TCRdb analysed the 5' RACE reads with MiXCR anew, one entry per CDR3 protein. This sample yields about a million distinct CDR3 sequences, of which roughly 51% are seen a single time; about a fifth belongs to the top ten. Sequencing was carried out using blood. Receptors originate from a woman aged 55 to 70 in good health.

The chain links TRBV5-1 to TRBJ2-4, with 7 bases identical to TRBD1. Near its end, the DNA agrees better with TRBJ2-7, so the J call may be wrong. The germline V gene has CDR1 SGHRS and CDR2 YFSETQ. The CDR3 runs 15 residues. The CDR3 sequence: CASSLAPTGIYEQYF. The CDR3 bases are TGCGCCAGCAGCTTGGCTCCGACAGGGATTTACGAGCAGTACTTC.

This clonotype was observed once. V and J are TRBV5-1 and TRBJ2-5, with D perhaps matching TRBD2 (5 bases). Germline V gene data show CDR1 as SGHRS and CDR2 as YFSETQ. Trimming stripped 4 bases from V and 2 bases from J, with 15 bases between. The CDR3 length is 15 residues. CDR3 sequence reads: CASSPSGKEQETQYF. The CDR3 DNA sequence: TGCGCCAGCAGCCCCTCGGGGAAGGAGCAAGAGACCCAGTACTTC.

The chain couples TRBV5-1 to TRBJ2-1; the match to TRBD2 covers 13 bases. V was clipped by 1 base and J by 7 bases; unmatched bases: 11. CDR3 length equals 18 residues. The germline CDR1 and CDR2 sequences are SGHRS and YFSETQ. The CDR3 sequence: CASSLTGTSGTPGNEQFF. DNA for the CDR3: TGCGCCAGCAGCTTGACCGGGACTAGCGGGACCCCGGGGAATGAGCAGTTCTTC.

The chain links TRBV27 to TRBJ2-5, with TRBD2 matching 7 bases. The CDR3 is made up of 14 amino acids. V was clipped by 3 bases and J by 7 bases; unmatched bases: 8. Germline CDR1 and CDR2: MNHEY and SMNVEV (reference sequence). CDR3 nucleotides: TGTGCCAGCAGTTTGCTAGCGGTACCGGGGACCCAGTACTTC. This codes for CASSLLAVPGTQYF.

The chain links TRBV10-3 to TRBJ2-1, with 8 bases fitting TRBD2. The CDR3 sequence is 15 residues long. CDR1 is ENHRY and CDR2 is SYGVKD in the germline V gene. The V segment lost 2 bases and the J segment 7 bases; nucleotides outside the gene matches: 7. The CDR3 region has the DNA TGTGCCATCAGTGAGACTAGCGGCCTTACGAATGAGCAGTTCTTC. It codes for CAISETSGLTNEQFF.

The rearrangement links TRBV19 to TRBJ2-7; TRBD2 agrees at 11 bases. Germline V gene data show CDR1 as LNHDA and CDR2 as SQIVND (reference sequence). The trim removed 6 bases at V and 2 bases at J, leaving 9 bases unmatched. CDR3 length equals 16 residues. CDR3 in amino acids: CASRMTGTSGPYEQYF. For the CDR3, the DNA is TGTGCCAGTAGGATGACCGGGACTAGCGGCCCCTACGAGCAGTACTTC.

This sequence joins TRBV20-1 and TRBJ2-2, with D maybe TRBD2 (7 bases). Germline lookup yields CDR1 DFQATT and CDR2 SNEGSKA (reference sequence). The CDR3 has 18 residues. Trimming shortened V by 5 bases and J by 6 bases, and 28 bases separated the two germline ends. CDR3 nucleotide sequence: TGCAGTGCTCATCGCCTCAGGAGGGGGGGGTCACCGGCCGGGGAGCTGTTTTTT. Protein sequence: CSAHRLRRGGSPAGELFF.

The chain carries TRBV6-6 and TRBJ2-1; 8 bases align to TRBD2. There are 14 residues in the CDR3. CDR1 MNHNY and CDR2 SVGAGI come from the germline V gene (reference sequence). The junction had 5 bases not matched to a gene; V was cut back by 4 bases and J by 6 bases. The CDR3: CASSLLAEANEQFF. The CDR3 region has the DNA TGTGCCAGCAGTTTACTAGCGGAGGCCAATGAGCAGTTCTTC.

The V gene is TRBV5-1, the J gene TRBJ2-6, with TRBD2 identical over 8 bases. CDR1 SGHRS and CDR2 YFSETQ come from the germline V gene. The CDR3 extends over 17 amino acids. V trimming: 0 bases; J trimming: 0 bases; junction bases outside the gene matches: 2. DNA of the CDR3: TGCGCCAGCAGCTTGGCGGGAGGGGGCTCTGGGGCCAACGTCCTGACTTTC. Residues: CASSLAGGGSGANVLTF.

The V call is TRBV28, the J call TRBJ2-6, with unresolved D. CDR1 is MDHEN and CDR2 is SYDVKM in the germline V gene. CDR3 length equals 15 residues. V lost 7 bases, J lost 0 bases, and 10 bases lay in between. The CDR3, as DNA: TGTGCCAGCACCCCTGCGGTCTCTGGGGCCAACGTCCTGACTTTC. Its translation: CASTPAVSGANVLTF.

This clonotype has a single count. The V call is TRBV20-1, the J call TRBJ2-5; 8 nucleotides agree with TRBD1. The better agreement between TRBJ2-7 and the DNA end casts doubt on the J call. Germline lookup yields CDR1 DFQATT and CDR2 SNEGSKA (reference sequence). CDR3 length: 13 amino acids. This chain's CDR3 is CSAGAGGLYEQYF. CDR3 in DNA: TGCAGTGCCGGGGCAGGGGGCCTCTACGAGCAGTACTTC.

This chain uses TRBV25-1 with TRBJ2-7; tentatively, D is TRBD2 (6 bases). Germline V gene lookup returns CDR1 MGHDK and CDR2 SYGVNS. The CDR3 totals 14 residues. V was pared by 4 bases and J by 3 bases, with 13 bases between. As DNA, the CDR3 is TGTGCCAGCAGTGTAGGCGGGACCGACTACGAGCAGTACTTC. Translated: CASSVGGTDYEQYF.

The CDR3 is CASRWTAKGATGELFF. The CDR3 nucleotides are TGTGCCAGCAGATGGACAGCGAAAGGAGCCACCGGGGAGCTGTTTTTT. This rearrangement joins TRBV6-2 or TRBV6-3 to TRBJ2-2, with D perhaps matching TRBD1 (6 bases). Germline loops: CDR1 MNHEY, CDR2 SVGEGT. This CDR3 region has 16 residues. V lost 6 bases, J lost 4 bases, and 18 bases lay in between.

V is TRBV6-5 and J is TRBJ1-4; D is unresolved. V was trimmed by 8 bases and J by 0 bases, leaving 16 bases between them. Germline V gives CDR1 MNHEY, CDR2 SVGAGI. This CDR3 region has 16 residues. The CDR3 DNA sequence: TGTGCCAGCGGGGTCTCGTACTTTTCAACTAATGAAAAACTGTTTTTT. Translating gives CASGVSYFSTNEKLFF.